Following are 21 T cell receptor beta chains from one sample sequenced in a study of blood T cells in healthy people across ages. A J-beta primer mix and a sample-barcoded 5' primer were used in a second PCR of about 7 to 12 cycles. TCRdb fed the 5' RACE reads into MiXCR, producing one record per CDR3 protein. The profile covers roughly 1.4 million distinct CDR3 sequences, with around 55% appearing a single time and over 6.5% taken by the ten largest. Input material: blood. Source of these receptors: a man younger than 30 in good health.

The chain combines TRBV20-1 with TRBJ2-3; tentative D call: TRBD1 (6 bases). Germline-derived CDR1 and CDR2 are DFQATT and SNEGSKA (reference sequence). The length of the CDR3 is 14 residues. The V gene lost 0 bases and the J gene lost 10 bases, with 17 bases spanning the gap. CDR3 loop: CSARETGSRYPQYF. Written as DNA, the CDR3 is TGCAGTGCTAGAGAAACAGGGTCCCGATATCCGCAGTATTTT.

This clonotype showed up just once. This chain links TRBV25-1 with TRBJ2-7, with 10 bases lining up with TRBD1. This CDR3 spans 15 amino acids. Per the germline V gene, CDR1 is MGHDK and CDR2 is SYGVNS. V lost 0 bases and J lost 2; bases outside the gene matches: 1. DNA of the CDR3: TGTGCCAGCAGTGAATACGGACAGGGGGCCTACGAGCAGTACTTC. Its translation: CASSEYGQGAYEQYF.

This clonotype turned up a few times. In nucleotides, the CDR3 is TGCGCCAGCAGCACCGGGACTAGCTGGGCCGGGGAGCTGTTTTTT. Protein sequence: CASSTGTSWAGELFF. V and J are TRBV4-1 and TRBJ2-2; 9 bases match TRBD2. Trimming cost V 5 bases and J 6 bases; bases outside gene matches: 7. There are 15 residues in the CDR3. Germline lookup yields CDR1 MGHRA and CDR2 YSYEKL.

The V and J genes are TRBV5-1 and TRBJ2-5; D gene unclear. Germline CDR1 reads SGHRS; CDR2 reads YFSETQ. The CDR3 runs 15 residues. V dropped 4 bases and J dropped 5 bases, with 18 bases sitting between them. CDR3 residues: CASSLRLDIRETQYF. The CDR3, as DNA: TGCGCCAGCAGCCTACGCCTAGACATTCGGGAGACCCAGTACTTC.

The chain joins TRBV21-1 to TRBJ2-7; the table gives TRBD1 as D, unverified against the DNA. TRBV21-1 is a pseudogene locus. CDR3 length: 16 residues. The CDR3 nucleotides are TGTGCCAGCAGCAAAGGATTAGTGACAGGGAGCTACGAGCAGTACTTC. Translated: CASSKGLVTGSYEQYF.

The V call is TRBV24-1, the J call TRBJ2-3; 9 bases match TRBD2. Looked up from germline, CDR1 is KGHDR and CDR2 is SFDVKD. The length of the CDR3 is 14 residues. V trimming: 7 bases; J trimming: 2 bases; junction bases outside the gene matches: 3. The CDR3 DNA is TGTGCCACCAGCTCTAGCGGGAACACAGATACGCAGTATTTT. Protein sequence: CATSSSGNTDTQYF.

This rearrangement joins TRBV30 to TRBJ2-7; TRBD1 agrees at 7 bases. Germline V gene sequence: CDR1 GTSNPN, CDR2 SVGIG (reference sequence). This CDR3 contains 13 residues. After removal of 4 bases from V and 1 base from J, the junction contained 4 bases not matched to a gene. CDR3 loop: CAWNRGRSYEQYF. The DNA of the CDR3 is TGTGCCTGGAACAGGGGACGGTCCTACGAGCAGTACTTC.

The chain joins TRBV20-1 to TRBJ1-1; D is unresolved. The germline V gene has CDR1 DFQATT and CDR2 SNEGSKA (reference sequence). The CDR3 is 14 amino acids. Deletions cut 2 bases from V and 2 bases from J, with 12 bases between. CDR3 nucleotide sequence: TGCAGTGCTAGATCCCCCATCTTTAACACTGAAGCTTTCTTT. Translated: CSARSPIFNTEAFF.

This CDR3 reads CASSRGVLTSGRGTYEQYF. CDR3 coding DNA: TGTGCCAGCAGCCGGGGTGTGTTAACTAGCGGGAGGGGGACCTACGAGCAGTACTTC. This chain links TRBV14 with TRBJ2-5; the match to TRBD2 covers 13 bases. Near its end, the DNA agrees better with TRBJ2-7, so the J call may be wrong. The length of the CDR3 is 19 residues. Germline V gene data show CDR1 as SGHDN and CDR2 as FVKESK.

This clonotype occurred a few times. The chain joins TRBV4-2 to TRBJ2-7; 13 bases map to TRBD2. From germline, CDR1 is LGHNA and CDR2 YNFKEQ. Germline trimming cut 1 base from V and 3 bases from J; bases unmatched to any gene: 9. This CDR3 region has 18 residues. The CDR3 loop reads CASSQVGTSGDFGYEQYF. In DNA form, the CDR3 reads TGTGCCAGCAGCCAAGTTGGGACTAGCGGGGATTTCGGCTACGAGCAGTACTTC.

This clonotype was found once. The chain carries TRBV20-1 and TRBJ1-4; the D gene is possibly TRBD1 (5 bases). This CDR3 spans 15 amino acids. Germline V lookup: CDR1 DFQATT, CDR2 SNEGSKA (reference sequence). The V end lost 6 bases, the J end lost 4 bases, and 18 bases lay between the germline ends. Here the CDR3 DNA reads TGCAGTGCGGGGGACCCAGGACCCTATAATGAAAAACTGTTTTTT. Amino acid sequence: CSAGDPGPYNEKLFF.

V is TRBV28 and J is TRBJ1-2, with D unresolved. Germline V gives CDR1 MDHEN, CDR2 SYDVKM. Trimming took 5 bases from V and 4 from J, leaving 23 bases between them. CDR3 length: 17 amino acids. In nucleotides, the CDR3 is TGTGCCAGCAGTCCACTACCCGCGGGCGGAATAACCTATGGCTACACCTTC. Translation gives CASSPLPAGGITYGYTF.

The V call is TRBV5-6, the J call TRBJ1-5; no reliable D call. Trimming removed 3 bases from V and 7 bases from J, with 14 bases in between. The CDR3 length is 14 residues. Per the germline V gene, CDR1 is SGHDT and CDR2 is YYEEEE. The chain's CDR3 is CASSSPSLGQPQHF. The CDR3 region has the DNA TGTGCCAGCAGCTCTCCCTCCTTGGGGCAGCCCCAGCATTTT.

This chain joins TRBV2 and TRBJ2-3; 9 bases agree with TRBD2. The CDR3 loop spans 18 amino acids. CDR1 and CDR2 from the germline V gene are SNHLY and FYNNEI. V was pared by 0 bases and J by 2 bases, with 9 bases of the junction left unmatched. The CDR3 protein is CASSEAAPGLASTDTQYF. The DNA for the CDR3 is TGTGCCAGCAGTGAAGCAGCCCCTGGACTAGCGTCCACAGATACGCAGTATTTT.

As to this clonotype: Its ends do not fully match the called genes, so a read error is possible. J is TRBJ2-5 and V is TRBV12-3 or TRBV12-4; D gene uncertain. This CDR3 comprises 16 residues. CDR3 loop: CAGSKLAYNQQETQYF. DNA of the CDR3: TGTGCCGGCAGCAAACTTGCCTATAATCAGCAAGAGACCCAGTACTTC.

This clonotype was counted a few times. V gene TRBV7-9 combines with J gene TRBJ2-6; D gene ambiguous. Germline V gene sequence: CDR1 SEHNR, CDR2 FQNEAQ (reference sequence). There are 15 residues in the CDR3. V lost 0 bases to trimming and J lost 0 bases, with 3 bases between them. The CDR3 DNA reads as TGTGCCAGCAGCTTAGCCACCTCTGGGGCCAACGTCCTGACTTTC. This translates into CASSLATSGANVLTF.

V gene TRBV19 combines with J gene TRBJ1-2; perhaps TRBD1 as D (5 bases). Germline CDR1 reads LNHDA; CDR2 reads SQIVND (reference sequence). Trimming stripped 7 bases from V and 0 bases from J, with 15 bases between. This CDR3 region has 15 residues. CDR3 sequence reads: CASTGPVGANYGYTF. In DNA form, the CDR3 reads TGTGCCAGTACGGGACCAGTCGGAGCTAACTATGGCTACACCTTC.

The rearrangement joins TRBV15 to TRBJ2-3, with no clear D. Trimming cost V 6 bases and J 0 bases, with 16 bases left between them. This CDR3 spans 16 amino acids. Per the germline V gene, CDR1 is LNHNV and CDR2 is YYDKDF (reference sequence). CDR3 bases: TGTGCCACCAGACCTCGGACGGGCCCCAGCACAGATACGCAGTATTTT. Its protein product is CATRPRTGPSTDTQYF.

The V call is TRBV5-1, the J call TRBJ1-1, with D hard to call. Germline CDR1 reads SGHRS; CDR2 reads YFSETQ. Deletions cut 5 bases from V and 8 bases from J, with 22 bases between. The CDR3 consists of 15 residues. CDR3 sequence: CASRVIAGPSAEAFF. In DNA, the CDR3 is TGCGCCAGCAGGGTGATAGCGGGCCCGAGCGCCGAAGCTTTCTTT.

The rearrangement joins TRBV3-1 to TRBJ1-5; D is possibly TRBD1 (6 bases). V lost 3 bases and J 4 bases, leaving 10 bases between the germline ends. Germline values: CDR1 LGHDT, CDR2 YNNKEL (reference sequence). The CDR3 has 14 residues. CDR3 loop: CASSQSGANQPQHF. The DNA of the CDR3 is TGTGCCAGCAGCCAGTCAGGGGCTAATCAGCCCCAGCATTTT.

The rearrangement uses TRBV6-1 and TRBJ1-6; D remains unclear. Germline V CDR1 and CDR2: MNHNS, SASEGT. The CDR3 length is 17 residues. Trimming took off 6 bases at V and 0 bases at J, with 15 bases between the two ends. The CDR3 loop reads CASRGLLRSSYNSPLHF. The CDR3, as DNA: TGTGCCAGCAGGGGCTTATTGAGGAGCTCCTATAATTCACCCCTCCACTTT.